The clone carrying this T cell receptor (beta chain) was seen a handful of times. Its antigen is still unknown. With 60 Vbeta and 13 Jbeta primers, the PCR was carried out. In the original processing: Roughly 81 million unique TCR beta chains, 9 million to 12 million shared, were counted in a later analysis. Libraries were prepared by immunoSEQ multiplex PCR; TCRdb keeps only in-frame clonotypes and omits some of them. The V and J calls and clone size come from that table; D and trimming were worked out from the DNA. The table has about 200,000 clones, around 79% seen once. These data come from a study of cytomegalovirus exposure and HLA in healthy donors. CDR1 is LNHDA and CDR2 is SQIVND in the germline V gene (reference sequence). The CDR3 has 13 amino acids. Between the trimmed V and J ends, which lost 6 bases and 6 bases, there was a span of 11 bases. General study points: A later analysis showed TCR association rates differing by HLA locus, peaking at DRB1 and lowest at HLA-C. CMV antigen specificity was confirmed in vitro for a few CMV-associated chains. Many donors carried some public TCRs, although rarity characterized most TCR sequences.

The rearrangement joins TRBV19 to TRBJ2-2; a possible D gene is TRBD1 (6 bases). The sequence was collected from a male donor in good health and CMV-seropositive. The sequenced sample was PBMCs. CDR3 sequence reads: CASSWGQAGELFF. Written as DNA, the CDR3 is TGTGCCAGTAGCTGGGGGCAAGCCGGGGAGCTGTTTTTT.